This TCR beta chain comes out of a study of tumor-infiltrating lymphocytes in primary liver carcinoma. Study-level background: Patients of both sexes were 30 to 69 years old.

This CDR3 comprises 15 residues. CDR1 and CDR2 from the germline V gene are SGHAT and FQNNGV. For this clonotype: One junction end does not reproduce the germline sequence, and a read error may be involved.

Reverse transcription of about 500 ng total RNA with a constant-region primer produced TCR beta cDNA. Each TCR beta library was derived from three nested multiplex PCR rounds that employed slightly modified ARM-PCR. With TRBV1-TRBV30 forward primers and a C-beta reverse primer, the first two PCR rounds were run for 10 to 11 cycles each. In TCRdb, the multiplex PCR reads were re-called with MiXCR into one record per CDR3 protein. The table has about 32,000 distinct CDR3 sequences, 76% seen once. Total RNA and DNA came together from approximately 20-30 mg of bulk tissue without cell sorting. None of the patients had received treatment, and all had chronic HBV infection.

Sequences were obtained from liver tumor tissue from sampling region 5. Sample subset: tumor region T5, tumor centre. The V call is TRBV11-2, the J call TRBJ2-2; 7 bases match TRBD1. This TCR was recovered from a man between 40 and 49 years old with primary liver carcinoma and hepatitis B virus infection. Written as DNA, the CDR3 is TGTGCCAGCAGCTTTGCGGAATCGAACACAGGGGAGCCGTTATTT. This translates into CASSFAESNTGEPLF. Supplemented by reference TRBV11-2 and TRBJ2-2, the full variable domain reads EAGVAQSPRYKIIEKRQSVAFWCNPISGHATLYWYQQILGQGPKLLIQFQNNGVVDDSQLPKDRFSAERLKGVDSTLKIQPAKLEDSAVYLCASSFAESNTGEPLFGEGSRLTVL.